The 29 T cell receptor beta chains reported below all come from one sample, sequenced in a study of Ad26.COV2.S vaccination and SARS-CoV-2 variants. Treatment meaning: approximately 18 received Ad26.COV2.S at low or high dose, single or two shots; five or six received placebo; per-sample allocation not given. After the first vaccine or placebo injection, samples were drawn on day 63. Sequencing used immunoSEQ multiplex PCR; TCRdb keeps in-frame clones, though not all of them. Here the sample spans fewer than 500,000 clones, around 91% being singletons. Specimen: peripheral blood, collected in a trial of Ad26.COV2.S vaccine versus placebo. The receptor source for this set is a person between 18 and 59 years old who received the Ad26.COV2.S COVID-19 vaccine or a placebo.

This chain uses TRBV7-2 with TRBJ2-1, with 9 nucleotides matching TRBD2. CDR1 is SGHTA, CDR2 FQGNSA, per germline. The CDR3 length is 16 residues. J lost 4 bases, V lost 6 bases, and 10 bases had no gene match. CDR3: CASSQKAGGFYNEQFF. The CDR3 bases are TGTGCCAGCAGTCAAAAAGCGGGAGGTTTTTACAATGAGCAGTTCTTC.

The CDR3 region is CASSLTGVTGELFF. CDR3 DNA sequence: TGTGCCAGCAGCTTGACAGGGGTAACCGGGGAGCTGTTTTTT. This chain connects TRBV5-4 to TRBJ2-2, with 7 bases aligning to TRBD1. V dropped 1 base and J dropped 5; count of bases not matched to a gene: 2. The germline CDR1 and CDR2 sequences are SGHNT and YYREEE (reference sequence). CDR3 length: 14 amino acids. Complete variable domain (other parts from reference TRBV5-4 and TRBJ2-2): ETGVTQSPTHLIKTRGQQVTLRCSSQSGHNTVSWYQQALGQGPQFIFQYYREEENGRGNFPPRFSGLQFPNYSSELNVNALELDDSALYLCASSLTGVTGELFFGEGSRLTVL.

This clone has just a few counts. Other DNA sequences within the sample encode an identical CDR3. The V and J genes are TRBV10-3 and TRBJ2-5; TRBD1 agrees at 8 bases. The CDR3 covers 15 residues. Germline V lookup: CDR1 ENHRY, CDR2 SYGVKD. The V gene end was trimmed by 4 bases and the J gene end by 1 base; junction bases not matched to a gene: 5. The CDR3 DNA sequence: TGTGCCATCAGTGCCCGACAGGGGCCCCAAGAGACCCAGTACTTC. Translated: CAISARQGPQETQYF.

This clone was observed a single time. The chain combines TRBV18 with TRBJ2-7, with 8 nucleotides matching TRBD1. The CDR3 has 12 residues. Germline V lookup: CDR1 KGHSH, CDR2 LQKENI. V dropped 4 bases and J dropped 5; count of bases not matched to a gene: 1. The CDR3 spells CASSQDRDEQYF. Written as DNA, the CDR3 is TGTGCCAGCTCACAGGACAGGGACGAGCAGTACTTC.

The rearrangement uses TRBV15 and TRBJ2-2, with D uncertain. The CDR3 covers 13 residues. V lost 0 bases, J lost 7 bases, and 6 bases lay in between. Germline lookup yields CDR1 LNHNV and CDR2 YYDKDF (reference sequence). Here the CDR3 reads CATSRERVGELFF. The DNA of the CDR3 is TGTGCCACCAGCAGAGAAAGGGTCGGGGAGCTGTTTTTT.

This chain uses TRBV28 with TRBJ2-1, with D perhaps matching TRBD1 or TRBD2 (5 bases each). CDR1 and CDR2 (germline): MDHEN, SYDVKM. This CDR3 spans 12 amino acids. V was trimmed by 8 bases and J by 9 bases, leaving 14 bases between them. Here the CDR3 DNA reads TGTGCCAGCCAGGGACCCTGGAGTGAGCAGTTCTTC. It translates to CASQGPWSEQFF.

This chain links TRBV7-2 with TRBJ2-2; TRBD2 matches at 14 bases. This CDR3 contains 17 residues. Germline assignment: CDR1 SGHTA and CDR2 FQGNSA. With 8 bases clipped from V and 4 bases from J, the junction kept 9 bases outside the gene matches. CDR3 bases: TGTGCCAGCCTACGCGGGACTAGCGGGAGAGGCACCGGGGAGCTGTTTTTT. Its protein product is CASLRGTSGRGTGELFF.

The chain couples TRBV7-3 to TRBJ2-3; D possibly uses TRBD1 or TRBD2 (5 bases each). The CDR3 loop spans 14 amino acids. Trimming removed 5 bases at V and 3 bases at J, with 12 bases between. The germline CDR1 and CDR2 sequences are SGHTA and FQGTGA. Here the CDR3 reads CASSPWGRTDTQYF. CDR3 sequence (DNA): TGTGCCAGCAGCCCCTGGGGACGGACAGATACGCAGTATTTT. The full variable domain, rest sourced from reference TRBV7-3 and TRBJ2-3, is GAGVSQTPSNKVTEKGKYVELRCDPISGHTALYWYRQSLGQGPEFLIYFQGTGAADDSGLPNDRFFAVRPEGSVSTLKIQRTERGDSAVYLCASSPWGRTDTQYFGPGTRLTVL.

The chain has TRBV11-2 and TRBJ1-4; TRBD1 is a possible D gene (5 bases). This CDR3 has 17 amino acids. Germline V gene sequence: CDR1 SGHAT, CDR2 FQNNGV. V shed 2 bases and J shed 3 bases, with 16 bases lying between them. This CDR3 reads CASSLRVGTRPNEKLFF. The CDR3 bases are TGTGCCAGCAGCTTACGGGTCGGGACGAGACCTAATGAAAAACTGTTTTTT.

V usage is TRBV7-9 and J usage is TRBJ2-5; D gene unclear. From germline, CDR1 is SEHNR and CDR2 FQNEAQ (reference sequence). This CDR3 has 14 amino acids. The germline V and J ends were trimmed by 3 bases and 5 bases, with 13 bases remaining between them. CDR3 protein: CASSFTSDWETQYF. In DNA, the CDR3 is TGTGCCAGCAGCTTTACTTCCGATTGGGAGACCCAGTACTTC.

V is TRBV9 and J is TRBJ2-2; tentatively, D is TRBD1 or TRBD2 (5 bases each). The CDR3 has 13 amino acids. The germline V and J ends were trimmed by 5 bases and 5 bases, with 10 bases remaining between them. Germline loops: CDR1 SGDLS, CDR2 YYNGEE. The CDR3 DNA is TGTGCCAGCAGAGACTGGGGGACCGGGGAGCTGTTTTTT. This codes for CASRDWGTGELFF.

In DNA form, the CDR3 reads TGTGCCAGCAGTTACTGGGTGCAGGGGTGGAATGAGCAGTTCTTC. The encoded protein is CASSYWVQGWNEQFF. The chain carries TRBV6-5 and TRBJ2-1; possibly TRBD1 for D (6 bases). Germline loops: CDR1 MNHEY, CDR2 SVGAGI. Trimming stripped 1 base from V and 7 bases from J, with 14 bases between. This CDR3 spans 15 amino acids.

V gene TRBV6-4 combines with J gene TRBJ2-1, with no clear D. Trimming left V 0 bases short and J 0 bases short, with 9 bases between. This CDR3 is built from 16 residues. Germline V gives CDR1 MRHNA, CDR2 SNTAGT. CDR3: CASSDSRYSSYNEQFF. CDR3 DNA: TGTGCCAGCAGTGACTCGAGATACAGCTCCTACAATGAGCAGTTCTTC.

This clone appeared a single time. V is TRBV21-1 and J is TRBJ2-3; no DNA check was done on the table's D call, TRBD1. TRBV21-1 is given as a pseudogene. The CDR3 loop spans 18 amino acids. The CDR3 here is CASSKGLVTGAGTDTQYF. The CDR3 DNA reads TGTGCCAGCAGCAAAGGACTCGTGACAGGGGCGGGCACAGATACGCAGTATTTT.

The chain employs TRBV28 and TRBJ1-1; D call uncertain. V gave up 8 bases and J gave up 5 bases, with 9 bases separating them. In germline, CDR1 is MDHEN, CDR2 SYDVKM. The length of the CDR3 is 11 residues. CDR3 loop: CASVGVTEAFF. The CDR3, as DNA: TGTGCCAGCGTTGGGGTTACTGAAGCTTTCTTT.

The chain recombines TRBV7-2 with TRBJ2-7, with a possible D match to TRBD2 (6 bases). With 4 bases removed from V and 0 bases from J, the gap between germline ends came to 13 bases. The CDR3 is 15 residues long. CDR1 and CDR2 from the germline V gene are SGHTA and FQGNSA. The CDR3 region is CASSSAGLRSYEQYF. The CDR3 coding sequence is TGTGCCAGCAGCTCGGCGGGACTCCGCTCCTACGAGCAGTACTTC.

The gene calls are TRBV29-1 and TRBJ2-1; maybe TRBD2 (6 bases). Germline V gene data show CDR1 as SQVTM and CDR2 as ANQGSEA. CDR3 length equals 17 residues. V was cut by 1 base and J by 10 bases, with 26 bases left in between. CDR3 DNA: TGCAGCGTTGAAGGAAGGGGCCGTCAGAAGGACTACCGGGAGCAGTTCTTC. Translating it yields CSVEGRGRQKDYREQFF.

The chain is built from TRBV18 and TRBJ1-4; D is possibly TRBD1 (5 bases). Trimming left V 3 bases short and J 3 bases short, with 11 bases between. There are 15 residues in the CDR3. Looked up from germline, CDR1 is KGHSH and CDR2 is LQKENI. The CDR3 DNA reads TGTGCCAGCTCACCGGGGAAGGGACCTAATGAAAAACTGTTTTTT. As protein: CASSPGKGPNEKLFF.

V and J are TRBV19 and TRBJ1-4; the D is unclear. The V gene lost 9 bases and the J gene lost 16 bases, with 24 bases spanning the gap. The CDR3 contains 13 residues. From germline, CDR1 is LNHDA and CDR2 SQIVND (reference sequence). CDR3 residues: CASSDALNSYRFF. The CDR3 nucleotides read TGTGCCAGCTCCGACGCCTTAAACAGTTATCGGTTTTTT. The variable domain in full, with the rest retrieved from reference TRBV19 and TRBJ1-4, is DGGITQSPKYLFRKEGQNVTLSCEQNLNHDAMYWYRQDPGQGLRLIYYSQIVNDFQKGDIAEGYSVSREKKESFPLTVTSAQKNPTAFYLCASSDALNSYRFFGSGTQLSVL.

The rearrangement uses TRBV21-1 and TRBJ2-2. TRBV21-1 is a recognized pseudogene. The CDR3 runs to 18 residues. CDR3 in amino acids: CASSRPGTGVPNTGELFF. The DNA for the CDR3 is TGTGCCAGCAGCAGACCCGGGACGGGTGTTCCGAACACCGGGGAGCTGTTTTTT.

The rearrangement joins TRBV30 to TRBJ2-3; TRBD1 or TRBD2 may be the D gene (5 bases each). Germline CDR1 GTSNPN, CDR2 SVGIG (reference sequence). V gave up 0 bases and J gave up 10 bases, with 11 bases separating them. This CDR3 spans 12 amino acids. CDR3 DNA: TGTGCCTGGAGTGTATTGGGGGAAGCGCAGTATTTT. The encoded protein is CAWSVLGEAQYF.

The CDR3: CAITLDGGSTDTQYF. The CDR3 DNA reads TGTGCCATCACCCTGGACGGCGGGAGCACAGATACGCAGTATTTT. The gene calls are TRBV10-3 and TRBJ2-3, with D maybe TRBD2 (5 bases). This CDR3 has 15 residues. CDR1 is ENHRY and CDR2 is SYGVKD in the germline V gene. V gave up 7 bases and J gave up 0 bases, with 14 bases separating them.

The chain's CDR3 is CASSIMGQRVGNEQFF. The CDR3 DNA is TGTGCCAGTAGTATTATGGGACAGCGGGTCGGCAATGAGCAGTTCTTC. The chain employs TRBV19 and TRBJ2-1; weak D call: TRBD1 (7 bases). Germline V CDR1 and CDR2: LNHDA, SQIVND (reference sequence). The ends were cut back, 3 bases at V and 6 bases at J, with 18 bases in the middle. This CDR3 spans 16 amino acids.

The chain carries TRBV6-2 or TRBV6-3 and TRBJ2-7; 7 nucleotides line up with TRBD1. Losses at the gene ends were 4 bases for V and 4 bases for J; bases not matched to a gene: 7. Germline CDR1 and CDR2: MNHEY and SVGEGT. The length of the CDR3 is 14 residues. The CDR3 DNA follows: TGTGCCAGCAGTTCCAGGGGGAAGGAATACGAGCAGTACTTC. Translating it yields CASSSRGKEYEQYF.

The J gene is TRBJ2-7, the V gene TRBV18, with 7 bases matching TRBD1. The CDR3 is 14 amino acids. Germline CDR1 reads KGHSH; CDR2 reads LQKENI. The junction had 1 base not matched to a gene; V was cut back by 1 base and J by 1 base. CDR3: CASSPQGASYEQYF. CDR3 bases: TGTGCCAGCTCACCACAGGGGGCATCCTACGAGCAGTACTTC.

V and J are TRBV10-3 and TRBJ2-7; 10 bases align to TRBD2. The V gene end was trimmed by 10 bases and the J gene end by 3 bases; junction bases not matched to a gene: 12. CDR3 length: 15 amino acids. The germline V gene encodes CDR1 ENHRY and CDR2 SYGVKD. The chain's CDR3 is CATREGLAENYEQYF. The CDR3 nucleotides are TGTGCCACAAGGGAAGGACTAGCGGAAAACTACGAGCAGTACTTC.

The V and J genes are TRBV21-1 and TRBJ1-1; TRBD1, as called in the table, went unchecked against the DNA. TRBV21-1 is recorded as a pseudogene. CDR3 size: 19 residues. The CDR3, as DNA: TGTGCCAGCAGCACACCCCGGGACAGAGAGAGAGACATGAACACTGAAGCTTTCTTT. As protein: CASSTPRDRERDMNTEAFF.

The chain combines TRBV28 with TRBJ2-1, with D tentatively TRBD2 (5 bases). V gave up 6 bases and J gave up 0 bases, with 12 bases separating them. Germline loops: CDR1 MDHEN, CDR2 SYDVKM. This CDR3 region has 15 residues. CDR3 sequence: CASSLSDSSYNEQFF. For the CDR3, the DNA is TGTGCCAGCAGCCTTAGCGATAGCTCCTACAATGAGCAGTTCTTC.

The CDR3 region is CASSLASKNYEQYF. The CDR3 region has the DNA TGTGCCAGCAGCTTAGCGTCGAAGAACTACGAGCAGTACTTC. The chain couples TRBV7-9 to TRBJ2-7; D gene uncertain. The CDR3 runs to 14 residues. CDR1 is SEHNR and CDR2 is FQNEAQ in the germline V gene (reference sequence). Trimming shortened V by 0 bases and J by 3 bases, and 9 bases separated the two germline ends. The whole variable domain, remainder taken from reference TRBV7-9 and TRBJ2-7, is DTGVSQNPRHKITKRGQNVTFRCDPISEHNRLYWYRQTLGQGPEFLTYFQNEAQLEKSRLLSDRFSAERPKGSFSTLEIQRTEQGDSAMYLCASSLASKNYEQYFGPGTRLTVT.